This T cell receptor beta chain was identified during a study of blood T cell repertoires in COVID-19. On the study more broadly: Some COVID-19 samples were acute and others convalescent; all came from the United States, Italy and Spain. PBMCs, B-cell-depleted T cells, or T cells were the source of the cDNA or gDNA that made up the material.

Authors' analysis steps: From reference gene primer amplification, estimates of nucleated cell counts were derived. The protocol was immunoSEQ multiplex PCR, while the TCRdb copy is restricted to in-frame clones and leaves out a portion. The DNA was the basis for D and trimming; V, J and clone size are from that table. The sample lists tens of thousands of clones; 80% were seen once. The CDR3 sequence runs 13 residues, both termini included. CDR1 and CDR2 from the germline V gene are LGHDT and YNNKEL (reference sequence). This clone was seen a handful of times. The conserved phenylalanine or tryptophan normally closing the CDR3 is absent here, so this likely arose from a read error. It is unclear where the CDR3 begins or ends on the DNA, so no DNA is shown, and the CDR3 is as TCRdb lists it.

The rearrangement uses TRBV3-1 (or the pseudogene TRBV3-2) and TRBJ1-2. The clonotype originates from a woman aged 70 to 79 with acute or convalescent COVID-19. Sequenced sample: peripheral blood. CDR3 residues: CASSQDGPWRAHI.